What follows describes a single T cell receptor beta chain. Its antigen is still unknown. This specimen comes from a study of T cell clones after liver transplantation. Study in general: TCRbeta sequencing after a pre-transplant mixed lymphocyte reaction identified graft-donor-reactive clones, later tracked in post-transplant blood. Overall study results and limits: A larger donor-reactive than third-party decline suggested partial antigen-specific deletion. Low donor cell numbers restricted donor-reactive repertoire measurement in two subjects.

CDR1 is MNHEY and CDR2 is SMNVEV in the germline V gene (reference sequence). V shed 6 bases, J shed 3 bases, and the junction held 6 bases outside the gene matches. This CDR3 contains 14 residues. Profiling relied on immunoSEQ multiplex PCR, and the TCRdb table lists in-frame clones only, not all of them. The profile shows around 6,000 clones, over 70% of them singletons. The sequenced sample was CD8+ T cells from blood, obtained before liver transplant. The receptor comes from a human donor who received a liver transplant. This chain links TRBV27 with TRBJ2-3; 7 bases are shared with TRBD2. CDR3 nucleotides: TGTGCCAGCAGACCGGGACTACAAACAGATACGCAGTATTTT. It codes for CASRPGLQTDTQYF.